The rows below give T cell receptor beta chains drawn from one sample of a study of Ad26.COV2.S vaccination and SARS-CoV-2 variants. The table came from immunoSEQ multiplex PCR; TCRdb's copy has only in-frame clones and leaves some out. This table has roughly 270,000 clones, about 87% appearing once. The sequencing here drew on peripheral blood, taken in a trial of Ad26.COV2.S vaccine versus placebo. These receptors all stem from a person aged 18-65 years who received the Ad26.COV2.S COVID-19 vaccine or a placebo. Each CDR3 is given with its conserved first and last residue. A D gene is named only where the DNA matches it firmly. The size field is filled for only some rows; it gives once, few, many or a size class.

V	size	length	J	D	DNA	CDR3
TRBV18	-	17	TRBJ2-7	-	TGTGCCAGCTCACCACAGGCTGGAATGGGACAATTCTACGAGCAGTACTTC	CASSPQAGMGQFYEQYF
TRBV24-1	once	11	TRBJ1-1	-	TGTGCCACCAGCCGGGGAACTGAAGCTTTCTTT	CATSRGTEAFF
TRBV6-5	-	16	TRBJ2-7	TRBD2	TGTGCCAGCAGTTACGGGGCGGGGGGGAGCTCCTACGAGCAGTACTTC	CASSYGAGGSSYEQYF
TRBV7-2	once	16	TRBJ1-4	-	TGTGCCAGCAGCTTCACCTCCGACCGGACTAATGAAAAACTGTTTTTT	CASSFTSDRTNEKLFF
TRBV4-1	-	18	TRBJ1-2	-	TGCGCCAGCAGCCAAGGGGGGTGGGGCGAGGCGGGTAACTATGGCTACACCTTC	CASSQGGWGEAGNYGYTF
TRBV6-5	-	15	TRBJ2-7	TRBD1	TGTGCCAGCAGGCCCACAGGGGGCGCGACCTACGAGCAGTACTTC	CASRPTGGATYEQYF
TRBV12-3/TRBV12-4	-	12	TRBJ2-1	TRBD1	TGTGCCAGCAGTTCCTTCCGGGACAGGGAATTCTTC	CASSSFRDREFF
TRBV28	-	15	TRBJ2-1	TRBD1	TGTGCCAGCGGGCCCATCGACAGGGACTACAATGAGCAGTTCTTC	CASGPIDRDYNEQFF
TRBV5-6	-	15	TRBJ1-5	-	TGTGCCAGCAGCTTGGCCGGGCAGGGGAGTCAGCCCCAGCATTTT	CASSLAGQGSQPQHF
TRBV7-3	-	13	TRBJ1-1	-	TGTGCCAGCAGCCTCGCCTGGGACACTGAAGCTTTCTTT	CASSLAWDTEAFF
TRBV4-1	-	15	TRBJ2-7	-	TGCGCCAGCAGCCAAGCTCAGGGGACGGTATACGAGCAGTACTTC	CASSQAQGTVYEQYF
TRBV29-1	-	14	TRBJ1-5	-	TGCAGCGTTGGAGGCCCTTCAGGGGATCAGCCCCAGCATTTT	CSVGGPSGDQPQHF
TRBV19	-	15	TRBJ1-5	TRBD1	TGTGCCAGTAGTCGGGACAGGGGGATCAATCAGCCCCAGCATTTT	CASSRDRGINQPQHF
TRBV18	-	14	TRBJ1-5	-	TGTGCCAGCTCACTGCTTCAGGGGAATCAGCCCCAGCATTTT	CASSLLQGNQPQHF
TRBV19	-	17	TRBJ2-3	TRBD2	TGTGCCAGTCGCTCCCTCGGCCTAGCGGGAGTTTCAGATACGCAGTATTTT	CASRSLGLAGVSDTQYF
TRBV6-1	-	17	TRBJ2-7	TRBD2	TGTGCCAGCAGTGAAGGCAAGAGAGCGGGAGTACCCTACGAGCAGTACTTC	CASSEGKRAGVPYEQYF
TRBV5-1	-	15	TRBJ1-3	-	TGCGCCAGCAGCTTCGAACAGGGATCTGGAAACACCATATATTTT	CASSFEQGSGNTIYF
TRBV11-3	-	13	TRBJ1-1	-	TGTGCCAGCAGCCTTATGCCGGGCGCTGAAGCTTTCTTT	CASSLMPGAEAFF
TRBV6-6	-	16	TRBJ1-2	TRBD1	TGTGCCAGCAGCACAGGGGACAAATCCTTTAACTATGGCTACACCTTC	CASSTGDKSFNYGYTF
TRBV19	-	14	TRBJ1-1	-	TGTGCCAGTAGTAATCGGGAGGGGGGCACTGAAGCTTTCTTT	CASSNREGGTEAFF
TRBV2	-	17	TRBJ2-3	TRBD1	TGTGCCAGCAGGGGGGACAGGGGGCGAGGACTCACAGATACGCAGTATTTT	CASRGDRGRGLTDTQYF
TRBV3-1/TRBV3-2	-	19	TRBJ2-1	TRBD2	TGTGCCAGCAGCCATGGAGGACTGAAGCGGGGGCTCTTCTACAATGAGCAGTTCTTC	CASSHGGLKRGLFYNEQFF
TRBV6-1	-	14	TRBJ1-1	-	TGTGCCAGCAGTGAATCTAGTATTGACACTGAAGCTTTCTTT	CASSESSIDTEAFF
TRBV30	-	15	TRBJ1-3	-	TGTGCCTGGAGCCGAACGGGCAGCCCTGGAAACACCATATATTTT	CAWSRTGSPGNTIYF
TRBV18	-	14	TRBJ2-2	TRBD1	TGTGCCAGCTCATCAGGACAGGGCACCGGGGAGCTGTTTTTT	CASSSGQGTGELFF
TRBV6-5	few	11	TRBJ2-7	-	TGTGCCAGCAGCAAGGAGGGCGAGCAGTACTTC	CASSKEGEQYF
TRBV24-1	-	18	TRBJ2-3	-	TGTGCCACCAGTGACCACCCCCGGGGGCCGGGGAGCACAGATACGCAGTATTTT	CATSDHPRGPGSTDTQYF
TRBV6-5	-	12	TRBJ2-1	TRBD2	TGTGCCAGCAGCGACCGGGACTACCCGGAGTTCTTC	CASSDRDYPEFF
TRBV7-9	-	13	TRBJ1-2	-	TGTGCCAGCAGCTTAGGCAACAGGGACGGCTACACCTTC	CASSLGNRDGYTF